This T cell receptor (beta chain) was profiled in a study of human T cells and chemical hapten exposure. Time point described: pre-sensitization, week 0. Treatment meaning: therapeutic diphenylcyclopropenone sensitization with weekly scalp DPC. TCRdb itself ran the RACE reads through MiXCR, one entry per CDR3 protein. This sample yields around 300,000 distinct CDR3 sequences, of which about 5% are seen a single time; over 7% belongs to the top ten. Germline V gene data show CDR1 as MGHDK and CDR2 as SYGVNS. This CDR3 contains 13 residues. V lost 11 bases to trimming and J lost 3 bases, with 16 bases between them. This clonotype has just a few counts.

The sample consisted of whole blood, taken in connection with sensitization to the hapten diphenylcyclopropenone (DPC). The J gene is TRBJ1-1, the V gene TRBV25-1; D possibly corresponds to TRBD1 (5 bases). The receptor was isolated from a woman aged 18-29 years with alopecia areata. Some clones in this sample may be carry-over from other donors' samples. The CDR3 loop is CAVARGIDTEAFF. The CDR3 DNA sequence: TGTGCCGTCGCACGGGGGATTGACACTGAAGCTTTCTTT.